This paragraph reports one T cell receptor beta chain. This specimen belongs to a study of technical replicates of blood from a handful of donors. Generated by immunoSEQ multiplex PCR, the TCRdb table keeps only in-frame clones and is missing some. The repertoire has roughly 79,000 clones, 90% to 95% of them found once; the top ten carry 0.35% to 0.5%. Germline CDR1 SGHTS, CDR2 YDEGEE. The CDR3 consists of 17 residues. V trimming: 3 bases; J trimming: 4 bases; junction bases outside the gene matches: 11. The receptor was derived from a human donor in good health. The chain couples TRBV5-8 to TRBJ1-4; 8 bases fit TRBD1. Input material: T cells isolated from PBMCs. The CDR3 reads CASSSGQGRDFNEKLFF. The DNA of the CDR3 is TGTGCCAGCAGCTCCGGACAGGGACGGGACTTTAATGAAAAACTGTTTTTT. Full variable domain (missing parts from reference TRBV5-8 and TRBJ1-4): EAGVTQSPTHLIKTRGQQATLRCSPISGHTSVYWYQQALGLGLQFLLWYDEGEERNRGNFPPRFSGRQFPNYSSELNVNALELEDSALYLCASSSGQGRDFNEKLFFGSGTQLSVL.